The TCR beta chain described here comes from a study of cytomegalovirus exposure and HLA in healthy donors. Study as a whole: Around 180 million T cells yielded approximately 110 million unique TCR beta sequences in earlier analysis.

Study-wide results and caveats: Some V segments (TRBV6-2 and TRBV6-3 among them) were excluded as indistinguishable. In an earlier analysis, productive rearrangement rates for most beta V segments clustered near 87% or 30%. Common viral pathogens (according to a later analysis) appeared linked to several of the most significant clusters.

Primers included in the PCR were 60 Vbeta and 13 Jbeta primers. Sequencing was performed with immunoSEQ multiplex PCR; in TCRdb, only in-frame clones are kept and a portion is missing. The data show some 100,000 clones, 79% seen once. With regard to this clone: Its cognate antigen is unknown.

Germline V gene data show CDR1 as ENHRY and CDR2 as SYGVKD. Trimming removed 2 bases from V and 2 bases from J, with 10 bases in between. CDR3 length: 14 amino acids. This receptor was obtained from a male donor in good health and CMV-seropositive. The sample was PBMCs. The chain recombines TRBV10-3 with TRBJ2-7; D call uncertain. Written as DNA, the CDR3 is TGTGCCATCAGTGAGGTATACAGCCCCTACGAGCAGTACTTC. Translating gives CAISEVYSPYEQYF.